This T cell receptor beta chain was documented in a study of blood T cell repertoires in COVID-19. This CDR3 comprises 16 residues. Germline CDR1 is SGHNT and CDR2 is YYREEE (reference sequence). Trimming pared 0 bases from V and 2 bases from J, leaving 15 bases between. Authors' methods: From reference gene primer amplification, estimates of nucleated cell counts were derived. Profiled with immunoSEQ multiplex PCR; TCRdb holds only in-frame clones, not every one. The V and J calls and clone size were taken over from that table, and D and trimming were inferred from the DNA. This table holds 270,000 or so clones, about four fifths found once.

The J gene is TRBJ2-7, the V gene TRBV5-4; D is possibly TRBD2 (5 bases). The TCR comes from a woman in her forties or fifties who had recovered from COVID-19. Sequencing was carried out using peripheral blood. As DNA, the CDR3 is TGTGCCAGCAGCTTGGACCGTCTTCGGGATCCCTACGAGCAGTACTTC. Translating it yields CASSLDRLRDPYEQYF.